The 15 T cell receptor beta chains below all came from one sample that was sequenced in a study of graft-versus-host responses after intestinal transplantation. Using immunoSEQ multiplex PCR, the repertoire was profiled, and TCRdb retains in-frame clones only, with some absent. The profile covers tens of thousands of clones, with approximately 95% appearing a single time and roughly 0.49% taken by the ten largest. The antigens these receptors bind are not known. This specimen was unstimulated CD8+ T cells sorted from spleen or lymph node cells, taken before intestinal transplant. The receptor source for this set is a human donor who received an intestinal transplant.

V usage is TRBV7-8 and J usage is TRBJ1-5; D is ambiguous. The CDR3 consists of 13 residues. Trimming took off 5 bases at V and 2 bases at J, with 7 bases between the two ends. The germline CDR1 and CDR2 sequences are SGHVS and FQNEAQ. CDR3: CASSARGNQPQHF. The CDR3, as DNA: TGTGCCAGCAGCGCGCGAGGCAATCAGCCCCAGCATTTT.

The chain has TRBV7-9 and TRBJ2-3; D is ambiguous. Germline values: CDR1 SEHNR, CDR2 FQNEAQ (reference sequence). V gave up 5 bases and J gave up 6 bases, with 9 bases separating them. The CDR3 has 12 residues. The CDR3 bases are TGTGCCAGCAGCCCAGAGGTGGATACGCAGTATTTT. Protein: CASSPEVDTQYF.

The V and J genes are TRBV27 and TRBJ2-5; weak D call: TRBD2 (6 bases). The CDR3 length is 14 residues. V gave up 3 bases and J gave up 5 bases, with 13 bases separating them. Germline V CDR1 and CDR2: MNHEY, SMNVEV (reference sequence). The CDR3 reads CASSFSGVMETQYF. CDR3 bases: TGTGCCAGCAGTTTTTCGGGAGTCATGGAGACCCAGTACTTC.

The chain combines TRBV6-1 with TRBJ1-1, with TRBD1 matching 7 bases. Per germline, CDR1 MNHNS and CDR2 SASEGT. The CDR3 extends over 17 amino acids. The junction had 8 bases not matched to a gene; V was cut back by 0 bases and J by 1 base. The CDR3 nucleotides are TGTGCCAGCAGTGAAGCGGGGAAACAGGGGAAGAACACTGAAGCTTTCTTT. It translates to CASSEAGKQGKNTEAFF.

The gene calls are TRBV13 and TRBJ2-1; D call uncertain. Trimming pared 2 bases from V and 10 bases from J, leaving 9 bases between. The V gene's germline CDR1 is PRHDT and CDR2 FYEKMQ (reference sequence). The CDR3 is made up of 12 amino acids. The CDR3: CASSLRGREQFF. Here the CDR3 DNA reads TGTGCCAGCAGCTTACGAGGTCGGGAGCAGTTCTTC.

The chain is built from TRBV6-5 and TRBJ2-7, with D perhaps TRBD1 (5 bases). The CDR3 covers 14 residues. V was shortened by 6 bases and J by 7 bases, with 19 bases between the two germline ends. The V gene's germline CDR1 is MNHEY and CDR2 SVGAGI. This chain's CDR3 is CASSSTRQPLEQYF. The CDR3 coding sequence is TGTGCCAGCAGCTCCACTCGACAGCCCCTGGAGCAGTACTTC.

J is TRBJ1-1 and V is TRBV6-1; D ambiguous. The CDR3 consists of 12 residues. Germline CDR1 and CDR2: MNHNS and SASEGT. Deletions cut 6 bases from V and 10 bases from J, with 15 bases between. The CDR3 nucleotides are TGTGCCAGCAGCTCTTTTCGGCTAGCAGCTTTCTTT. Encoded protein: CASSSFRLAAFF.

In this sample, this clone turned up once. V is TRBV4-3 and J is TRBJ2-7; maybe TRBD1 (6 bases). V was trimmed by 1 base and J by 0 bases, leaving 16 bases between them. The CDR3 covers 17 residues. Germline assignment: CDR1 LGHNA and CDR2 YSLEER. The CDR3 nucleotides are TGCGCCAGCAGCCAAGCTCCGATACAAGGGGGCTCCTACGAGCAGTACTTC. Residues: CASSQAPIQGGSYEQYF.

The chain links TRBV4-3 to TRBJ1-3, with 8 bases aligning to TRBD1. The trim removed 3 bases at V and 2 bases at J, leaving 3 bases unmatched. Germline V gene sequence: CDR1 LGHNA, CDR2 YSLEER. The CDR3 consists of 15 residues. The CDR3 DNA sequence: TGCGCCAGCAGCCAGATACAGGGGGCTGGAAACACCATATATTTT. It codes for CASSQIQGAGNTIYF.

The CDR3 loop is CASSPPGRGLADTQYF. DNA of the CDR3: TGTGCCAGCAGCCCTCCGGGCAGGGGGCTAGCAGATACGCAGTATTTT. The V call is TRBV14, the J call TRBJ2-3, with TRBD1 matching over 8 bases. Germline CDR1 and CDR2: SGHDN and FVKESK. Trimming cost V 4 bases and J 4 bases; bases outside gene matches: 10. The length of the CDR3 is 16 residues.

This clone was observed a few times. The chain is built from TRBV19 and TRBJ1-5; TRBD1 is a possible D gene (6 bases). V was shortened by 5 bases and J by 3 bases, with 14 bases between the two germline ends. This CDR3 is built from 15 residues. Germline CDR1 LNHDA, CDR2 SQIVND (reference sequence). The CDR3 DNA reads as TGTGCCAGTAGTGTAAACAGGGCTTACAATCAGCCCCAGCATTTT. This codes for CASSVNRAYNQPQHF.

The gene calls are TRBV9 and TRBJ1-2, with D perhaps TRBD1 (5 bases). CDR1 is SGDLS and CDR2 is YYNGEE in the germline V gene. The germline V and J ends were trimmed by 0 bases and 2 bases, with 11 bases remaining between them. This CDR3 is built from 15 residues. The CDR3: CASSVEGLGNYGYTF. CDR3 sequence (DNA): TGTGCCAGCAGCGTAGAGGGGTTGGGGAACTATGGCTACACCTTC.

The J gene is TRBJ2-7, the V gene TRBV6-5, with a weak D call TRBD1 (5 bases). CDR1 and CDR2 (germline): MNHEY, SVGAGI. Trimming took off 4 bases at V and 3 bases at J, with 10 bases between the two ends. The CDR3 sequence is 13 residues long. The CDR3 bases are TGTGCCAGCAGTTTTACAGGAAACTACGAGCAGTACTTC. It specifies CASSFTGNYEQYF.

The rearrangement joins TRBV4-3 to TRBJ2-2, with 7 bases fitting TRBD2. Losses at the gene ends were 8 bases for V and 2 bases for J; bases not matched to a gene: 5. The CDR3 consists of 14 residues. Germline V gene data show CDR1 as LGHNA and CDR2 as YSLEER. CDR3 sequence reads: CASAGAINTGELFF. The CDR3 nucleotides read TGCGCCAGCGCGGGAGCCATTAACACCGGGGAGCTGTTTTTT.

For the CDR3, the DNA is TGTGCCAGCAGCGGCCCAGGGGCCTACGAGCAGTACTTC. This gives the protein CASSGPGAYEQYF. The chain is built from TRBV7-9 and TRBJ2-7; D possibly corresponds to TRBD1 (6 bases). The V gene lost 5 bases and the J gene lost 2 bases, with 10 bases spanning the gap. Germline V gene lookup returns CDR1 SEHNR and CDR2 FQNEAQ (reference sequence). The CDR3 is made up of 13 amino acids.